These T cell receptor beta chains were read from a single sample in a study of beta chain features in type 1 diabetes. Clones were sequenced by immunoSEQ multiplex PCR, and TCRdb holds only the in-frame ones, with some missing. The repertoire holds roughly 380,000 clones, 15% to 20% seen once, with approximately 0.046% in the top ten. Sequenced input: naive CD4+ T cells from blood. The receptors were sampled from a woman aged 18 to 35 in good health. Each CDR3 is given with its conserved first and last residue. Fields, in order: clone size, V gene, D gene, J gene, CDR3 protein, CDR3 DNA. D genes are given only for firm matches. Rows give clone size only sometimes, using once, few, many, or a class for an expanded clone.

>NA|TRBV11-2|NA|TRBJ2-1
CASSPPAGGQFF
TGTGCCAGCAGCCCTCCGGCTGGAGGGCAGTTCTTC
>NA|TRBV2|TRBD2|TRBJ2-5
CASSAHSSGRAPVETQYF
TGTGCCAGCAGTGCACACTCTAGCGGGAGGGCGCCCGTGGAGACCCAGTACTTC
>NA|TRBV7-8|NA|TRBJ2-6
CASSLRGFGANVLTF
TGTGCCAGCAGTTTAAGGGGTTTTGGGGCCAACGTCCTGACTTTC
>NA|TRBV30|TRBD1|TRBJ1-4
CAWDRGVTNEKLFF
TGTGCCTGGGACAGGGGCGTTACTAATGAAAAACTGTTTTTT
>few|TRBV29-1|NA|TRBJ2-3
CSVEDSGIDTQYF
TGCAGCGTTGAAGATTCGGGAATAGATACGCAGTATTTT
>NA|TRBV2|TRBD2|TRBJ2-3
CASRGGLATDTQYF
TGTGCCAGCAGGGGCGGACTAGCCACAGATACGCAGTATTTT
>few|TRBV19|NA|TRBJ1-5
CASSMALTQPQHF
TGTGCCAGTAGTATGGCATTAACCCAGCCCCAGCATTTT
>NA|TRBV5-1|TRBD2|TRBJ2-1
CASSLTPSGSYNEQFF
TGCGCCAGCAGCTTAACCCCTAGCGGGAGCTACAATGAGCAGTTCTTC
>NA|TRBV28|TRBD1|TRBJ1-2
CASSTRTGGYTF
TGTGCCAGCAGTACCCGGACAGGAGGCTACACCTTC
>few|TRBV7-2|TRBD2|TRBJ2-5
CASKLRSGGETQYF
TGTGCCAGCAAGCTTAGGTCGGGGGGAGAGACCCAGTACTTC